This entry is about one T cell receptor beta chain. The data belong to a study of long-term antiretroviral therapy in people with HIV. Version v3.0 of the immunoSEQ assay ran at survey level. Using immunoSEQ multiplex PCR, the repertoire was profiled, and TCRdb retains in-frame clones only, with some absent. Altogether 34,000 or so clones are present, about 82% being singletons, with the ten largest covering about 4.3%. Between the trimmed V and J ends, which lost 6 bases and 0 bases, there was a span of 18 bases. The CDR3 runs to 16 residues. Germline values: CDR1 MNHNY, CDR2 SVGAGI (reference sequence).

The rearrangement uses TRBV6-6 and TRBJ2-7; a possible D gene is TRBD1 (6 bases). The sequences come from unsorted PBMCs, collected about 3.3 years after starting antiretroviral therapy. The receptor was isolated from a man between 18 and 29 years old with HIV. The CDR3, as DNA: TGTGCCAGCAGCTGGTCCGGGACGGACAGCTCCTACGAGCAGTACTTC. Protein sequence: CASSWSGTDSSYEQYF.